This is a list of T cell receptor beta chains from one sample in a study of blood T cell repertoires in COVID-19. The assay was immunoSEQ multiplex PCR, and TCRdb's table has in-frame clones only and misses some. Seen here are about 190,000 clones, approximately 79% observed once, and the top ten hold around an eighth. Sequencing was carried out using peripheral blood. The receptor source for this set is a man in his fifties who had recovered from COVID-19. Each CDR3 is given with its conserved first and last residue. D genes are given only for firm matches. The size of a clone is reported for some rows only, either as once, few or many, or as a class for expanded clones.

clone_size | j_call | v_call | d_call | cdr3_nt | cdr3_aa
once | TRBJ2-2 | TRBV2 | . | TGTGCCAGCAGTGAGGGCCGAGTAAACGGGGAGCTGTTTTTT | CASSEGRVNGELFF
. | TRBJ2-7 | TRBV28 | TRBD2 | TGTGCCAGCAGTACTAGCGCTGGCGAGCAGTACTTC | CASSTSAGEQYF
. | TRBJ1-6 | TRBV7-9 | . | TGTGCCAGCAGCTTTGACAGGAATTCACCCCTCCACTTT | CASSFDRNSPLHF
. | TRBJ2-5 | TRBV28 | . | TGTGCCAGCAGTTTCCCAAACCGGGGTTGGGGGACCCAGTACTTC | CASSFPNRGWGTQYF
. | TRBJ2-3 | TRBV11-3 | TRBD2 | TGTGCCAGCAGCTTAGCGGGGGGACGCACAGATACGCAGTATTTT | CASSLAGGRTDTQYF
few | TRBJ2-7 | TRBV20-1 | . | TGCAGTGCTAGTCCAGGGTCCGGAGAACTTGGGGGGGAGCAGTACTTC | CSASPGSGELGGEQYF
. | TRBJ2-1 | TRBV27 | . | TGTGCCAGCAGTTCAAACAGGGTCCATGAGCAGTTCTTC | CASSSNRVHEQFF
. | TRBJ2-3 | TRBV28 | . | TGTGCCAGCAGTTTACCGCGGGGCAGGGATATCACAGATACGCAGTATTTT | CASSLPRGRDITDTQYF
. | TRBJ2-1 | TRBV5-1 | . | TGCGCCAGCAGCTTGGGTTCAGGAAGGGGTTACAATGAGCAGTTCTTC | CASSLGSGRGYNEQFF
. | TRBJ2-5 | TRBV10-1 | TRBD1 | TGCGCCAGCAGTGAGGTACAGGGGGAAGAGACCCAGTACTTC | CASSEVQGEETQYF
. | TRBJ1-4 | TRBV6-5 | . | TGTGCCAGCAGACCCTCCGGAGCAACTAATGAAAAACTGTTTTTT | CASRPSGATNEKLFF
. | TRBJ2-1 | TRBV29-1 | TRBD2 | TGCAGCGTAAGGGGGACTAGCGGGATAAATGAGCAGTTCTTC | CSVRGTSGINEQFF
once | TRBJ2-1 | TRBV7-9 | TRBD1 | TGTGCCAGCAGCGCCTGGACAGGGGGTGACTACAATGAGCAGTTCTTC | CASSAWTGGDYNEQFF
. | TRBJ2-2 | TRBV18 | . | TGTGCCAGCTCATCGTCACAGGGATCGGTGGGGACCGGGGAGCTGTTTTTT | CASSSSQGSVGTGELFF